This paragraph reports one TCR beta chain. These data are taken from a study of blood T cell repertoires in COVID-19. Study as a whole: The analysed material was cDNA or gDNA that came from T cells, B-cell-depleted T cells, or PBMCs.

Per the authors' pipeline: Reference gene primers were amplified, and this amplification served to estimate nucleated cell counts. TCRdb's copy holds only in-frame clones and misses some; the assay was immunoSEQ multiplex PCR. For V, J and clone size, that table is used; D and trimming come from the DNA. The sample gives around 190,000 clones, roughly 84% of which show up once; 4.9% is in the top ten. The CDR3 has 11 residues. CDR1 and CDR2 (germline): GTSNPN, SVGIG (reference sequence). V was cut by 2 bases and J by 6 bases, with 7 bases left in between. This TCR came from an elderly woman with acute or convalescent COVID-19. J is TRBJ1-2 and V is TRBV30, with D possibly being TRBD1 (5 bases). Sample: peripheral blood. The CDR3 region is CAWSWGDGYTF. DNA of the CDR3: TGTGCCTGGAGTTGGGGGGATGGCTACACCTTC.